This T cell receptor beta chain was retrieved from a study of T cell changes during pregnancy in multiple sclerosis (dated by TCRdb to about 2019). Study-wide context: The study looked at changes in the T cell repertoire across pregnancy in women with multiple sclerosis.

In regard to this clone: Its antigen is still unknown. The input lacks base qualities; no much larger clone sits a single base away.

The library was made by the immunoSEQ multiplex PCR assay. TCRdb stores this immuneACCESS table with in-frame sequences only. Part of the clones is absent; in the studies checked, under half of the shortfall reflects unresolved V genes, and no reason is known for the rest. Here the sample has 40,000 or so clones; more than 90% occur a single time. More than 5% of the sample lies in the top ten. The clonotype originates from a female donor with multiple sclerosis, enrolled in a pregnancy study. The sample was CD8+ T cells from peripheral blood mononuclear cells, taken in the third trimester of pregnancy.

Here is the DNA: TGTGCCAGCAGTGCCCTGGGGGGAGGGGACTCTGGGGCCAACGTCCTGACTTTC. The translation is CASSALGGGDSGANVLTF. Here the chain combines TRBV25-1 and TRBJ2-6; TRBD2 lines up with 7 middle nucleotides. Per the germline V gene, MGHDK is the CDR1 and SYGVNS is the CDR2. From its cysteine to its phenylalanine, the CDR3 spans 18 amino acids. The read is trimmed to its CDR3 DNA, 54 bases read in frame from base 1. The V end gives up 4 bases and the J end 0 bases, leaving 9 bases in the junction not matched to a gene.